A selection of T cell receptor beta chains follows, all from one sample in a study of T cell responses to AZD1222 COVID-19 vaccine. The table came from immunoSEQ multiplex PCR; TCRdb's copy has only in-frame clones and leaves some out. Altogether some 190,000 clones are present, 91% being singletons, with the ten largest covering around 1.6%. The source material was peripheral blood, sampled 28 days after the second AZD1222 dose. The origin of the receptors is an adult who received the AZD1222 COVID-19 vaccine. Each CDR3 is given with its conserved first and last residue. The D gene is left open where the match is weak. A clone size is listed for some rows: how often the clone was seen (once, few, many), or a class if it is expanded.

CDR3 protein: CASSLGTVRETQYF
CDR3 DNA: TGTGCCAGCAGCTTGGGGACCGTCCGGGAGACCCAGTACTTC
D gene: -
V gene: TRBV5-4
clone size: -
CDR3 length: 14
J gene: TRBJ2-5

CDR3 protein: CASSTQVQQPQHF
CDR3 DNA: TGTGCCAGTAGTACCCAGGTACAGCAGCCCCAGCATTTT
D gene: -
V gene: TRBV19
clone size: -
CDR3 length: 13
J gene: TRBJ1-5

CDR3 protein: CASSLIQGAGGYTF
CDR3 DNA: TGTGCCAGCAGCTTAATACAGGGGGCGGGAGGCTACACCTTC
D gene: TRBD1
V gene: TRBV11-2
clone size: -
CDR3 length: 14
J gene: TRBJ1-2

CDR3 protein: CASSLGSGGAQQNEQFF
CDR3 DNA: TGTGCCAGCAGCTTAGGAAGCGGGGGGGCCCAACAAAATGAGCAGTTCTTC
D gene: TRBD2
V gene: TRBV7-2
clone size: -
CDR3 length: 17
J gene: TRBJ2-1

CDR3 protein: CASSLEDLGETQYF
CDR3 DNA: TGTGCCAGCAGCTTAGAGGATCTGGGAGAGACCCAGTACTTC
D gene: -
V gene: TRBV7-8
clone size: once
CDR3 length: 14
J gene: TRBJ2-5

CDR3 protein: CASGLSGRSSGANVLTF
CDR3 DNA: TGTGCTAGTGGTTTGTCCGGCAGGAGCTCTGGGGCCAACGTCCTGACTTTC
D gene: -
V gene: TRBV12-5
clone size: once
CDR3 length: 17
J gene: TRBJ2-6

CDR3 protein: CARSLVGFYYEQYF
CDR3 DNA: TGTGCCAGAAGCTTGGTGGGTTTCTACTACGAGCAGTACTTC
D gene: -
V gene: TRBV5-3
clone size: -
CDR3 length: 14
J gene: TRBJ2-7

CDR3 protein: CASSLKGRGSYEQYF
CDR3 DNA: TGTGCCAGCAGCTTAAAGGGCCGGGGATCCTACGAGCAGTACTTC
D gene: -
V gene: TRBV7-9
clone size: -
CDR3 length: 15
J gene: TRBJ2-7

CDR3 protein: CASSPNMDSYEQYF
CDR3 DNA: TGTGCCAGCAGCCCGAATATGGACAGCTACGAGCAGTACTTC
D gene: -
V gene: TRBV7-9
clone size: -
CDR3 length: 14
J gene: TRBJ2-7

CDR3 protein: CATTDRWAYGYTF
CDR3 DNA: TGTGCCACTACGGACAGGTGGGCCTATGGCTACACCTTC
D gene: TRBD1
V gene: TRBV19
clone size: -
CDR3 length: 13
J gene: TRBJ1-2

CDR3 protein: CASSTGAGGGYTF
CDR3 DNA: TGTGCCAGCAGTACTGGGGCAGGGGGTGGCTACACCTTC
D gene: TRBD1
V gene: TRBV6-5
clone size: -
CDR3 length: 13
J gene: TRBJ1-2